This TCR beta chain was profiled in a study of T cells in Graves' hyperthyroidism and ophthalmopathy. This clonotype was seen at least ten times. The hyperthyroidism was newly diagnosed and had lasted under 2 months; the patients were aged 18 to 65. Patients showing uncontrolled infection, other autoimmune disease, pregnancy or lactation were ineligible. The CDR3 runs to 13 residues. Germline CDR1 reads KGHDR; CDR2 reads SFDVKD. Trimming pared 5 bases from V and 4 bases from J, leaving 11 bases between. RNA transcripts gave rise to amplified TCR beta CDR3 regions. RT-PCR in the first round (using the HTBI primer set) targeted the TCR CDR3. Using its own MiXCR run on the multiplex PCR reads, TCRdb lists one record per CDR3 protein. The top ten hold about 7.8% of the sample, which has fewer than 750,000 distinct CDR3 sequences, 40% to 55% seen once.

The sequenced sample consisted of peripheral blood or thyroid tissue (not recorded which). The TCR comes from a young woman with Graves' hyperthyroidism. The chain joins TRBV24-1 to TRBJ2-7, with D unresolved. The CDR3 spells CATSGDSRYEQYF. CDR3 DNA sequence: TGTGCCACCAGTGGGGATAGTCGATACGAGCAGTACTTC.